This TCR beta chain is drawn from a study of CD8+CD57+ T cells in acquired aplastic anemia. Patients chosen for sequencing had CD8+CD57+ cells that had expanded, as shown by flow cytometry. A severe acquired aplastic anemia diagnosis applied to all patients. Blood sampling was performed on the patients, and none of them had received therapy by then. V gave up 0 bases and J gave up 4 bases; unmatched junction bases: 9. This CDR3 spans 16 amino acids. Germline CDR1 and CDR2: SGDLS and YYNGEE. Using genomic DNA as the template, TCR beta VDJ and CDR3 profiling was carried out. MiXCR, run by TCRdb on the reads, gives a single entry per CDR3 protein. This table has 200,000 to 300,000 distinct CDR3 sequences, approximately 45% appearing once. This clonotype appeared many times.

Sequencing was carried out using sorted CD4+, CD8+, or CD8+CD57+ T cells (not recorded which) from PBMCs. This TCR derives from a human donor with aplastic anemia. The chain joins TRBV9 to TRBJ1-1, with TRBD1 matching 7 bases. The CDR3 sequence is CASSVGTGARGTEAFF. The CDR3 DNA reads TGTGCCAGCAGCGTAGGGACAGGCGCGAGAGGCACTGAAGCTTTCTTT.